This T cell receptor (beta chain) originates from a study of blood T cell repertoires in COVID-19. The overall study: COVID-19 samples from acute and convalescent phases originated in the United States, Italy and Spain.

Profiling relied on immunoSEQ multiplex PCR, and the TCRdb table lists in-frame clones only, not all of them. The sample lists about 340,000 clones; 92% were seen once. Two consecutive negative NP/OP PCR tests, clearance, or resolved symptoms defined Cohort 3 recovery. The V gene lost 6 bases and the J gene lost 7 bases, with 13 bases spanning the gap. CDR1 MDHEN and CDR2 SYDVKM come from the germline V gene. The CDR3 totals 12 residues. The TCR originated in a woman aged 30 to 39 who had recovered from COVID-19. This rearrangement joins TRBV28 to TRBJ2-7; perhaps TRBD2 as D (5 bases). Input material: PBMCs or T cells enriched from blood (not recorded which). The DNA of the CDR3 is TGTGCCAGCAGACCTTCATCGGGGGAGCAGTACTTC. It encodes CASRPSSGEQYF.